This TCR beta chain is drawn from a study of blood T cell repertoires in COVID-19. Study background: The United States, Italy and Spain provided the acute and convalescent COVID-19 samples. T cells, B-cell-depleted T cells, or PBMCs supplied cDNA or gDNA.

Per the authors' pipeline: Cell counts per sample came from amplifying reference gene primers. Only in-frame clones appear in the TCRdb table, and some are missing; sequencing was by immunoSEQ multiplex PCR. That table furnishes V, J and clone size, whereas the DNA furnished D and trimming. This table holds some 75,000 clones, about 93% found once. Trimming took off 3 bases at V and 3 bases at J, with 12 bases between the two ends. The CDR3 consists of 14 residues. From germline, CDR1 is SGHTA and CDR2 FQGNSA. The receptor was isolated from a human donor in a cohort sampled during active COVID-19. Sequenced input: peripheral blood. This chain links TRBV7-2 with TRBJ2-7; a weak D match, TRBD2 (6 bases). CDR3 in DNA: TGTGCCAGCAGCTTCTTAGCGGAGTTCTACGAGCAGTACTTC. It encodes CASSFLAEFYEQYF. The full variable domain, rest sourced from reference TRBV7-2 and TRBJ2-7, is GAGVSQSPSNKVTEKGKDVELRCDPISGHTALYWYRQSLGQGLEFLIYFQGNSAPDKSGLPSDRFSAERTGGSVSTLTIQRTQQEDSAVYLCASSFLAEFYEQYFGPGTRLTVT.